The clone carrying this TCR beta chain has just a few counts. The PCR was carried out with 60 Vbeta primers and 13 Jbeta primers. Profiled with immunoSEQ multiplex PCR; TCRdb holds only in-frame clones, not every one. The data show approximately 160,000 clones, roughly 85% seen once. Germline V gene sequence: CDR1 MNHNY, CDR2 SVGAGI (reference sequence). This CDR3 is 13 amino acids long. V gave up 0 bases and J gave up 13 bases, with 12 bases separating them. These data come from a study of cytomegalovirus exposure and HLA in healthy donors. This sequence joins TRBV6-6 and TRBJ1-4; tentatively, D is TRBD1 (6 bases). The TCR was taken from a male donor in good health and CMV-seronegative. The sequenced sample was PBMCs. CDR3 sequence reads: CASSYSPDRILFF. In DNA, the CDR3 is TGTGCCAGCAGTTACTCGCCCGACAGGATACTGTTTTTT.